This T cell receptor beta chain stems from a study of blood T cell repertoires in COVID-19. Study overall: The United States, Italy and Spain provided the acute and convalescent COVID-19 samples. T cells, B-cell-depleted T cells, or PBMCs provided the cDNA or gDNA that served as material.

This clone was seen more than once but under ten times. The CDR3 sequence is 16 residues long. Per germline, CDR1 MNHEY and CDR2 SVGAGI. The V segment lost 4 bases and the J segment 3 bases; nucleotides outside the gene matches: 9. Under the authors' procedure: Reference gene primer amplification gave estimated nucleated cell counts. The assay was immunoSEQ multiplex PCR, and TCRdb's table has in-frame clones only and misses some. V and J calls plus clone size are reproduced from that table; the DNA served to infer D and trimming. There are approximately 90,000 clones in the sample; roughly 83% occur only once, and roughly 30% lies in the top ten.

The chain combines TRBV6-5 with TRBJ2-7; the match to TRBD2 covers 10 bases. The clonotype comes from an elderly woman with active or convalescent COVID-19. Sequenced input: peripheral blood. The CDR3 loop reads CASSSLLAGNYYEQYF. The CDR3 coding sequence is TGTGCCAGCAGTTCCCTACTAGCGGGGAACTACTACGAGCAGTACTTC.